This is a list of T cell receptor beta chains from one sample in a study of a mutant IDH1 vaccine in newly diagnosed glioma. The antigens of these receptors remain unknown. Libraries were prepared by immunoSEQ multiplex PCR; TCRdb keeps only in-frame clonotypes and omits some of them. The sample lists about 53,000 clones, roughly 81% occurring once. This specimen was PBMCs, taken from a glioma patient whose treatment included an IDH1 peptide vaccine. The receptors were sampled from a woman between 40 and 50 years old with glioma. Some clones in this sample may be carry-over from other donors' samples. CDR3s include the opening cysteine and the closing phenylalanine or tryptophan. D genes are given only for firm matches. The size field is filled for only some rows; it gives once, few, many or a size class.

>NA|TRBD1|TRBJ1-5|TRBV2
TGTGCCAGCTCGGGACAGAGCAATCAGCCCCAGCATTTT
CASSGQSNQPQHF
>once|NA|TRBJ1-6|TRBV4-1
TGCGCCAGCAGCCTACAGGGACATACCCTCCACTTT
CASSLQGHTLHF
>NA|NA|TRBJ2-7|TRBV7-2
TGTGCCAGCAGCTTATTCGGAGGTCCTACCTACGAGCAGTACTTC
CASSLFGGPTYEQYF
>NA|NA|TRBJ2-1|TRBV4-2
TGTGCCAGCAGCCAGGGGGTTAGCTCCTACAATGAGCAGTTCTTC
CASSQGVSSYNEQFF
>NA|TRBD1|TRBJ1-1|TRBV5-1
TGCGCCAGCAACCTTCAGGGGGGAGGCACTGAAGCTTTCTTT
CASNLQGGGTEAFF
>NA|NA|TRBJ1-1|TRBV5-1
TGCGCCAGCAGCTTGGAAGGGTGGAACACTGAAGCTTTCTTT
CASSLEGWNTEAFF
>few|NA|TRBJ2-1|TRBV7-9
TGTGCCAGCAGCGCAACGGAGGCTGGAGACAATGAGCAGTTCTTC
CASSATEAGDNEQFF
>medium-sized|NA|TRBJ1-1|TRBV7-9
TGTGCCAGCAACCCAGGGACGGGGAACACTGAAGCTTTCTTT
CASNPGTGNTEAFF
>few|NA|TRBJ1-2|TRBV7-9
TGTGCCAGCAGCTTAGTGGGTCGGGGCTACACCTTC
CASSLVGRGYTF
>NA|TRBD1|TRBJ1-4|TRBV30
TGTGCCTTGACAGGGGGGACTACTAATGAAAAACTGTTTTTT
CALTGGTTNEKLFF
>NA|NA|TRBJ1-2|TRBV30
TGTGCCTGGAGTGTATTGTCAGGGTACGGCTACACCTTC
CAWSVLSGYGYTF
>NA|NA|TRBJ1-1|TRBV9
TGTGCCAGCAGCGATGGGTGGACTGAAGCTTTCTTT
CASSDGWTEAFF
>NA|TRBD1|TRBJ2-7|TRBV10-3
TGTGCCATCAATGATGACAGGGGAGCCGGGGAGCAGTACTTC
CAINDDRGAGEQYF
>NA|NA|TRBJ2-3|TRBV18
TGTGCCAGCTCACCCCCAACCGGGGGCAAAGATACGCAGTATTTT
CASSPPTGGKDTQYF
>NA|NA|TRBJ1-2|TRBV29-1
TGCAGCGTTGAAGATCGTGGGTATAACTATGGCTACACCTTC
CSVEDRGYNYGYTF
>NA|TRBD2|TRBJ2-2|TRBV7-9
TGTGCCAGCAGACCGAAGCGGGGGGGCCCCGGGGAGCTGTTTTTT
CASRPKRGGPGELFF
>once|TRBD1|TRBJ2-2|TRBV7-9
TGTGCCAGCAGCTTGACAGGGGGAATCTCCGCGAACACCGGGGAGCTGTTTTTT
CASSLTGGISANTGELFF
>NA|TRBD1|TRBJ1-2|TRBV5-1
TGCGCCAGCAGCTTAATAACAGGGGGGGTCTATGGCTACACCTTC
CASSLITGGVYGYTF
>NA|TRBD2|TRBJ2-5|TRBV6-5
TGTGCCAGCAGTTACGTCTTAGCGGGGGGACAAGAGACCCAGTACTTC
CASSYVLAGGQETQYF
>few|NA|TRBJ1-2|TRBV9
TGTGCCAGCAGCCCCGACGGTTTCTATGGCTACACCTTC
CASSPDGFYGYTF
>once|NA|TRBJ2-4|TRBV5-6
TGTGCCAGCAGCTTGGAAACAGGGGAGGCTGGCAACATTCAGTACTTC
CASSLETGEAGNIQYF
>NA|TRBD1|TRBJ1-2|TRBV6-5
TGTGCCAGCAGTCCAGGGGTATGGGACAGAGGAGGCTACACCTTC
CASSPGVWDRGGYTF
>once|TRBD2|TRBJ2-2|TRBV27
TGTGCCAGCAGTTTTCGGGGGGGCACCGGGGAGCTGTTTTTT
CASSFRGGTGELFF
>once|NA|TRBJ1-1|TRBV5-1
TGCGCCAGCAGCTTGGAGGTGGGGCATAAAACTGAAGCTTTCTTT
CASSLEVGHKTEAFF
>NA|TRBD2|TRBJ2-2|TRBV25-1
TGTGCCAGCCCGGAACTAGCGGGGGGGCATAGTGCCGGGGAGCTGTTTTTT
CASPELAGGHSAGELFF
>few|NA|TRBJ1-3|TRBV5-6
TGTGCCAGCAGCGGAACTGAGGCTGGAAACACCATATATTTT
CASSGTEAGNTIYF
>NA|TRBD1|TRBJ1-3|TRBV4-1
TGCGCCAGCAGCCAGCCGGGACAGGCGACCGGAAACACCATATATTTT
CASSQPGQATGNTIYF
>NA|NA|TRBJ2-1|TRBV6-1
TGTGCCAGCAGTGAAGGAAGGGGCTCCTACAATGAGCAGTTCTTC
CASSEGRGSYNEQFF
>NA|NA|TRBJ1-4|TRBV6-1
TGTGCCAGCAGGACGGGACTCTGGGGGGAAAAACTGTTTTTT
CASRTGLWGEKLFF
>NA|TRBD1|TRBJ1-1|TRBV27
TGTGCCAGCAGTTGGACAGGGCCTAACACTGAAGCTTTCTTT
CASSWTGPNTEAFF
>once|NA|TRBJ1-1|TRBV7-2
TGTGCCAGCAGCTACGGGGGGAACACTGAAGCTTTCTTT
CASSYGGNTEAFF
>NA|NA|TRBJ2-7|TRBV5-1
TGCGCCAGCAGCTTGAGCGTCGACAGCGAGCAGTACTTC
CASSLSVDSEQYF
>NA|TRBD1|TRBJ1-6|TRBV9
TGTGCCAGCAGCGTAGCCACAGGGGATAATTCACCCCTCCACTTT
CASSVATGDNSPLHF
>NA|NA|TRBJ2-2|TRBV11-3
TGTGCCAGCAGCCCGCGACTAACTAACACCGGGGAGCTGTTTTTT
CASSPRLTNTGELFF
>NA|TRBD1|TRBJ2-7|TRBV30
TGTGCCTGGAGTGTCAAGGGACAGGCGATCGGCTTC
CAWSVKGQAIGF
>NA|NA|TRBJ1-6|TRBV5-1
TGCGCCAGCAGCTTTTCCACCTCAGGAAACTCCTATAATTCACCCCTCCACTTT
CASSFSTSGNSYNSPLHF
>NA|NA|TRBJ2-7|TRBV7-9
TGTGCCAGCAGCTTCCAACAGTCCTCCTACGAGCAGTACTTC
CASSFQQSSYEQYF
>NA|NA|TRBJ1-2|TRBV9
TGTGCCAGCAGCGTAGATTACGGTAAAAGTGGCTACACCTTC
CASSVDYGKSGYTF
>NA|TRBD1|TRBJ1-4|TRBV5-4
TGTGCCAGCAGTATGGGGACAGGGACTAATGAAAAACTGTTTTTT
CASSMGTGTNEKLFF
>NA|NA|TRBJ1-5|TRBV6-1
TGTGCCAGCAGTGAAGGAGGGTTGGCTCAGCCCCAGCATTTT
CASSEGGLAQPQHF
>few|TRBD2|TRBJ2-7|TRBV7-2
TGTGCCAGCAGCATTACTAGCGGGGGAATCTCCTACGAGCAGTACTTC
CASSITSGGISYEQYF
>NA|NA|TRBJ1-1|TRBV30
TGTGCCTGGAGTCCCCCATCCGGGTACACTGAAGCTTTCTTT
CAWSPPSGYTEAFF
>few|NA|TRBJ1-5|TRBV18
TGTGCCAGCTCACCCGCCGGGTCTTACAATCAGCCCCAGCATTTT
CASSPAGSYNQPQHF
>NA|NA|TRBJ1-5|TRBV14
TGTGCCAGCGGGTCCAGGGCCCTAGAGCCCCAGCATTTT
CASGSRALEPQHF
>NA|NA|TRBJ1-5|TRBV4-1
TGCGCCAGCAGCCAAGGGGGAGGGAATAGCAATCAGCCCCAGCATTTT
CASSQGGGNSNQPQHF
>NA|NA|TRBJ2-7|TRBV18
TGTGCCAGCTCACCACAGGTGATAGCGGCTTCCTACGAGCAGTACTTC
CASSPQVIAASYEQYF
>NA|TRBD1|TRBJ2-1|TRBV7-9
TGTGCCAGCACCACAGGGGGCAATGAGCAGTTCTTC
CASTTGGNEQFF
>NA|TRBD2|TRBJ2-5|TRBV4-1
TGCGCCAGCAGCCAAGTAGACGGGGGCGGGGGGGCCTTCATTGAGACCCAGTACTTC
CASSQVDGGGGAFIETQYF
>NA|NA|TRBJ2-7|TRBV5-1
TGCGCCAGCAGCCCGGGGGGCAGGGTGGGCGAGCAGTACTTC
CASSPGGRVGEQYF
>NA|NA|TRBJ2-7|TRBV5-1
TGCGCCAGCAGAAGGAATCCGCTCGACGAGCAGTACTTC
CASRRNPLDEQYF
>once|NA|TRBJ1-4|TRBV7-6
TGTGCCAGCAGCCAGCTCGCGGCGGGTAATGAAAAACTGTTTTTT
CASSQLAAGNEKLFF
>NA|TRBD1|TRBJ1-4|TRBV30
TGTGCCTGGAGTGTGGGGGGACAGTATGAAAAACTGTTTTTT
CAWSVGGQYEKLFF
>NA|NA|TRBJ1-2|TRBV16
TGTGCCAGCAGCCAATCTCGCTATAACTATGGCTACACCTTC
CASSQSRYNYGYTF
>NA|NA|TRBJ1-3|TRBV6-1
TGTGCCAGCAGTGGGTCGAGGGGAAACACCATATATTTT
CASSGSRGNTIYF